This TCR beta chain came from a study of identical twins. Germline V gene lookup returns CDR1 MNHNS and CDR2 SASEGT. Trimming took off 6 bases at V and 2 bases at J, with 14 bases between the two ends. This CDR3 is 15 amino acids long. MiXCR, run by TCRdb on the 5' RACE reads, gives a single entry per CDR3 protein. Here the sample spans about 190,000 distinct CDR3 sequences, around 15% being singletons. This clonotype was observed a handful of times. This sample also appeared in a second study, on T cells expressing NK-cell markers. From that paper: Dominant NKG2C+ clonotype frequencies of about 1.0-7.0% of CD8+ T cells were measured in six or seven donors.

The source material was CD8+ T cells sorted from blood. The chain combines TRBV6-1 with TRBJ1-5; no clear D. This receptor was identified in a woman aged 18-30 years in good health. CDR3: CASSHGVGGNQPQHF. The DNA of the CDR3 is TGTGCCAGCAGCCACGGGGTAGGTGGCAATCAGCCCCAGCATTTT.